A single sample gave rise to the 9 T cell receptor beta chains below, sequenced in a study of cytomegalovirus exposure and HLA in healthy donors. The PCR had 60 Vbeta and 13 Jbeta primers. The protocol was immunoSEQ multiplex PCR, while the TCRdb copy is restricted to in-frame clones and leaves out a portion. Among around 210,000 clones listed, about 81% were seen once. Sequencing was performed on PBMCs. Receptors originate from a woman between 35 and 50 years old in good health and CMV-seronegative.

The rearrangement joins TRBV6-1 to TRBJ2-4; D is possibly TRBD2 (6 bases). Trimming took 0 bases from V and 6 from J, leaving 18 bases between them. CDR3 length equals 17 residues. CDR1 and CDR2 (germline): MNHNS, SASEGT. In nucleotides, the CDR3 is TGTGCCAGCAGTGAAGCCGGGGAGACTAGTATTGTAAACATTCAGTACTTC. It is translated as CASSEAGETSIVNIQYF.

This chain uses TRBV27 with TRBJ2-7, with a possible D match to TRBD2 (6 bases). This CDR3 has 15 amino acids. The germline V gene has CDR1 MNHEY and CDR2 SMNVEV (reference sequence). The V gene lost 2 bases and the J gene lost 1 base, with 12 bases spanning the gap. The CDR3 protein is CASSLMGDLSYEQYF. The CDR3 nucleotides are TGTGCCAGCAGTTTAATGGGGGACTTATCCTACGAGCAGTACTTC.

The CDR3 region has the DNA TGCGCCAGCAGTGGCCTAGAAGGGGACAATGAGCAGTTCTTC. Its protein is CASSGLEGDNEQFF. The chain employs TRBV10-1 and TRBJ2-1, with a weak D call TRBD1 (5 bases). Trimming removed 4 bases from V and 5 bases from J, with 12 bases in between. CDR3 length: 14 residues. From germline, CDR1 is WNHNN and CDR2 SYGVQD (reference sequence).

This chain uses TRBV27 with TRBJ1-5; weak D call: TRBD1 (5 bases). The CDR3 covers 14 residues. Between the trimmed V and J ends, which lost 6 bases and 6 bases, there was a span of 15 bases. CDR1 and CDR2 from the germline V gene are MNHEY and SMNVEV (reference sequence). CDR3 DNA: TGTGCCAGCAGCCCGGGGGGGAGGGGTCAGCCCCAGCATTTT. It specifies CASSPGGRGQPQHF.

V usage is TRBV7-6 and J usage is TRBJ1-4, with 7 positions matching TRBD1. V lost 4 bases to trimming and J lost 0 bases; unmatched junction nucleotides: 14. Germline V gives CDR1 SGHVS, CDR2 FNYEAQ. This CDR3 has 19 amino acids. Here the CDR3 DNA reads TGTGCCAGCAGCTCAGCACGTCCGGGACAGACCTCAACTAATGAAAAACTGTTTTTT. Its translation is CASSSARPGQTSTNEKLFF. Looking up the rest from reference TRBV7-6 and TRBJ1-4 gives the full variable domain: GAGVSQSPRYKVTKRGQDVALRCDPISGHVSLYWYRQALGQGPEFLTYFNYEAQQDKSGLPNDRFSAERPEGSISTLTIQRTEQRDSAMYRCASSSARPGQTSTNEKLFFGSGTQLSVL.

This clone was observed a single time. Different DNA sequences within this sample yield the same CDR3. The J gene is TRBJ1-1, the V gene TRBV6-4; D remains ambiguous. Looked up from germline, CDR1 is MRHNA and CDR2 is SNTAGT. This CDR3 is built from 13 residues. Trimming left V 4 bases short and J 5 bases short, with 11 bases between. CDR3 coding DNA: TGTGCCAGCAGTGCCGAGCGGGCTACTGAAGCTTTCTTT. Amino acids: CASSAERATEAFF.

V is TRBV2 and J is TRBJ2-7; the D gene is possibly TRBD2 (6 bases). Trimming removed 5 bases at V and 3 bases at J, with 17 bases between. The CDR3 contains 15 residues. Per germline, CDR1 SNHLY and CDR2 FYNNEI. The CDR3 nucleotides read TGTGCCAGCAGTTCACGCCGGGACTGGCACTACGAGCAGTACTTC. Translated: CASSSRRDWHYEQYF.

The V and J genes are TRBV11-2 and TRBJ2-3; D might be TRBD1 (6 bases). The V gene lost 5 bases and the J gene lost 2 bases, with 14 bases spanning the gap. From germline, CDR1 is SGHAT and CDR2 FQNNGV. The CDR3 spans 15 residues. CDR3 sequence: CASSLWTVVTDTQYF. CDR3 nucleotide sequence: TGTGCCAGCAGCCTCTGGACAGTAGTCACAGATACGCAGTATTTT. The whole variable domain, remainder taken from reference TRBV11-2 and TRBJ2-3, is EAGVAQSPRYKIIEKRQSVAFWCNPISGHATLYWYQQILGQGPKLLIQFQNNGVVDDSQLPKDRFSAERLKGVDSTLKIQPAKLEDSAVYLCASSLWTVVTDTQYFGPGTRLTVL.

The rearrangement links TRBV5-4 to TRBJ2-3; 9 bases agree with TRBD2. Germline trimming cut 5 bases from V and 1 base from J; bases unmatched to any gene: 2. Per the germline V gene, CDR1 is SGHNT and CDR2 is YYREEE (reference sequence). The CDR3 sequence is 14 residues long. The chain's CDR3 is CASRRTSGTDTQYF. The CDR3 region has the DNA TGTGCCAGCAGGAGGACTAGCGGCACAGATACGCAGTATTTT.